This TCR beta chain was observed in a study of shared clonotypes between healthy human individuals. Using immunoSEQ multiplex PCR, the repertoire was profiled, and TCRdb retains in-frame clones only, with some absent. The table records about 1.1 million clones, 75% to 85% of them present only once. V lost 0 bases, J lost 4 bases, and 6 bases stayed unmatched. The CDR3 runs to 17 residues. Germline CDR1 is ENHRY and CDR2 is SYGVKD. This chain links TRBV10-3 with TRBJ2-2; 9 bases map to TRBD2. The sequence came from a man in his late teens or twenties in good health. Some clones in this sample may be carry-over from other donors' samples. The sequenced sample was memory CD4+ T cells from PBMCs. Noted subset: CD45RA-negative fraction. DNA of the CDR3: TGTGCCATCAGTGAGTCGTTAGGACTAGCGACCACCGGGGAGCTGTTTTTT. Translation gives CAISESLGLATTGELFF.